This T cell receptor beta chain was identified in a study of tissue T cells after allogeneic stem cell transplantation (dated by TCRdb to 2022 to 2024). With regard to the full study: Using research autopsies of patients with and without GVHD, plus mouse models of GVHD, the study profiled TCR beta repertoires across many tissues. The human arm was conducted as a prospective observational study, and neither blinding nor randomization was performed. What the work shows at the level of the full study, not this receptor alone: Sampling depth was acknowledged as a limitation, and the patient cohort was both small and clinically heterogeneous. Which tissue TCRs were alloreactive or antigen-specific was not determined in the study, and some clones might have been persisting host cells. Within patients, how anatomically similar tissues were was a major factor shaping TCR repertoire composition, regardless of disease or transplant status. In both patients and mice, T cells from blood and spleen picked up only a limited part of the TCR repertoire that was detected in tissues. Only a few T cell clones appeared in more than one patient, yet motif-based clustering showed tissue-specific repertoire signatures that were shared between patients.

This specimen's time point label, interpreted: mouse harvest day 14 after allogeneic transplant. Each mouse graft, delivered by tail vein injection, combined 10^6 splenic CD5+ T cells with 10^7 T-cell-depleted bone marrow cells. To model GVHD in mice, a major MHC-mismatch B6 (H2b) into BALB/c (H2d) model was used, and tissues were profiled at day 7 or 14. On day 7 or 14 post-transplant, mouse tissues and retro-orbital blood were harvested with separate sterile tools for each animal, and livers were flushed before harvest. Before genomic DNA isolation with the DNeasy Blood & Tissue Kit, mouse tissues were minced with razor blades in buffered saline. The method was the immunoSEQ multiplex PCR assay. Adaptive Biotechnologies performed the TCRbeta CDR3 sequencing at survey depth and reported CDR3 sequences, V/J genes, productive frequency and template counts. Amplification of TCR beta CDR3 regions started from genomic DNA instead of RNA. For the original study's pipeline: Jensen-Shannon divergence was used to quantify pairwise repertoire overlap between tissues, with a value of 1 indicating complete divergence and a value of 0 indicating identical repertoires. Tissues were clustered by single-linkage agglomerative hierarchical clustering of pairwise JSD values, and the clustering results were displayed as dendrograms. All patient samples were analyzed with GLIPH2 using simulation_depth 1000, kmer_min_depth 3 and cdr3_length_cutoff 8, and only groups containing more than two unique CDR3s were kept. A standardized tissue-overlap score was generated by extrapolating Jaccard GLIPH-group overlap across patients to a standard repertoire size of 1000 clones. Linear mixed-effect models, with tissue as a fixed effect and individual as a random effect, were used to test how diversity related to clinical or experimental variables. TCRdb's version of the immuneACCESS table is confined to in-frame rearrangements and falls short of the full clone set. An unresolved V gene accounts for under half of the shortfall where checked; the remainder is of unknown origin. V, J and clone size are those of that table, while D and trimming were read from the DNA. Present in this sample are just over 5,000 clones, approximately 30% of which were seen just once. The ten largest account for 3.5% to 5.5% of the sample.

About this clone: What antigen it recognizes has not been identified. This is a mouse receptor, so gene names and germline sequences are those of the mouse. The read terminates 1 residue ahead of where the CDR3 ends, so the germline J gene completes it.

Its CDR3 holds 13 amino acids, cysteine through phenylalanine. The 36 bases shown cover part of the CDR3, and their frame starts at base 1. The trim is 6 bases for V and 0 bases for J, with a gap of 7 bases between the germline ends. The CDR1 and CDR2 encoded by the germline V gene are SGHND and FRSKSL. The source material was skin. The clonotype originates from a female BALB/c mouse given C57BL/6 T cells with graft-versus-host disease after an allogeneic hematopoietic cell transplant. The chain couples TRBV15 to TRBJ2-4, with the identity of the D gene unclear. The CDR3 in this case is CASSQTSQNTLYF. Incomplete CDR3 DNA: TGTGCCAGCAGCCAAACTAGTCAAAACACCTTGTAC.